The clone carrying this T cell receptor (beta chain) was seen a handful of times. The sample belongs to a study of blood T cell repertoires in COVID-19. The overall study: Material from acute and convalescent COVID-19 was sourced from the United States, Italy and Spain. PBMCs, B-cell-depleted T cells, or T cells provided the cDNA or gDNA that made up the material.

Source study methods: Reference gene primer amplification in the assay estimated nucleated cell counts. The repertoire was sequenced with immunoSEQ multiplex PCR; TCRdb's copy has only in-frame clones and lacks some. V and J calls and clone size are given by that table; D and trimming were obtained from the DNA. Of roughly 100,000 clones in the sample, about 90% were seen once. In Seattle, patients joined the study during active infection and were tracked longitudinally. CDR1 MGHRA and CDR2 YSYEKL come from the germline V gene. With 4 bases clipped from V and 4 bases from J, the junction kept 5 bases outside the gene matches. The CDR3 length is 14 residues.

The V and J genes are TRBV4-1 and TRBJ2-5, with 8 positions matching TRBD1. The sequencing input was peripheral blood. The sequence derives from a woman aged 45-60 years with COVID-19, enrolled during active disease. The CDR3 protein is CASSRTGGGETQYF. In nucleotides, the CDR3 is TGCGCCAGCAGCCGAACAGGGGGAGGAGAGACCCAGTACTTC.